This is a list of T cell receptor beta chains from one sample in a study of T cells after yellow fever vaccination. Each CDR3 protein gets one entry after TCRdb re-called the 5' RACE reads with MiXCR. The sample contains about 370,000 distinct CDR3 sequences, roughly 10% of which appear only once. This material consisted of PBMCs, taken on the day of the first yellow fever vaccination. The receptors derive from a man younger than 35 who received the YFV17D yellow fever vaccine. The CDR3 runs from the conserved cysteine through the conserved F or W. D genes are given only for firm matches. Rows may omit the clone size; those that give it use once, few, many or a size class.

size: -; J: TRBJ2-5; D: -; V: TRBV5-1; CDR3: CASSKPGLKYQETQYF; DNA: TGCGCCAGCAGCAAACCGGGACTGAAGTACCAAGAGACCCAGTACTTC
size: -; J: TRBJ2-2; D: -; V: TRBV30; CDR3: CAWSALTRTGELFF; DNA: TGTGCCTGGAGTGCCTTGACTAGGACTGGGGAGCTGTTTTTT
size: few; J: TRBJ1-2; D: -; V: TRBV7-9; CDR3: CASTPGTNYGYTF; DNA: TGTGCCAGCACCCCAGGCACCAACTATGGCTACACCTTC
size: many; J: TRBJ1-4; D: -; V: TRBV4-3; CDR3: CASSINEKLFF; DNA: TGCGCCAGCAGCATAAATGAAAAACTGTTTTTT
size: -; J: TRBJ2-5; D: -; V: TRBV11-2; CDR3: CASSLGLAAGTQYF; DNA: TGTGCCAGCAGCTTAGGCCTTGCCGCCGGGACCCAGTACTTC
size: -; J: TRBJ2-3; D: TRBD2; V: TRBV7-2; CDR3: CATAGGSTDTQYF; DNA: TGTGCCACCGCGGGGGGGAGCACAGATACGCAGTATTTT
size: -; J: TRBJ2-3; D: TRBD1; V: TRBV5-1; CDR3: CASSLLGTGRTDTQYF; DNA: TGCGCCAGCAGCCTGTTGGGGACAGGGAGAACAGATACGCAGTATTTT
size: -; J: TRBJ1-5; D: -; V: TRBV6-5; CDR3: CASSDWSNQPQHF; DNA: TGTGCCAGCAGTGACTGGAGCAATCAGCCCCAGCATTTT
size: -; J: TRBJ2-2; D: TRBD1; V: TRBV15; CDR3: CATSRDPPHRGSTGELFF; DNA: TGTGCCACCAGCAGAGATCCCCCCCACAGGGGGTCTACCGGGGAGCTGTTTTTT
size: many; J: TRBJ2-1; D: -; V: TRBV12-3/TRBV12-4; CDR3: CASRPTGVYNEQFF; DNA: TGTGCCAGCAGACCGACAGGAGTTTACAATGAGCAGTTCTTC
size: -; J: TRBJ2-6; D: -; V: TRBV6-1; CDR3: CASSNRLSGANVLTF; DNA: TGTGCCAGCAGTAATAGACTCTCTGGGGCCAACGTCCTGACTTTC
size: -; J: TRBJ1-3; D: -; V: TRBV20-1; CDR3: CSASQAGNTIYF; DNA: TGCAGTGCTAGCCAAGCTGGAAACACCATATATTTT
size: -; J: TRBJ2-3; D: -; V: TRBV7-9; CDR3: CASSQGSSADTQYF; DNA: TGTGCCAGCAGTCAGGGGTCGAGCGCAGATACGCAGTATTTT
size: few; J: TRBJ2-2; D: TRBD1; V: TRBV20-1; CDR3: CSARDQWTGLTGELFF; DNA: TGCAGTGCTAGAGATCAATGGACAGGGCTCACCGGGGAGCTGTTTTTT
size: -; J: TRBJ2-1; D: -; V: TRBV3-1; CDR3: CASSPLLYSSYNEQFF; DNA: TGTGCCAGCAGCCCCCTGCTCTATAGCTCCTACAATGAGCAGTTCTTC
size: -; J: TRBJ2-5; D: TRBD2; V: TRBV28; CDR3: CASSWGLSRVGTQYF; DNA: TGTGCCAGCAGTTGGGGACTAAGCAGGGTTGGGACCCAGTACTTC
size: many; J: TRBJ2-3; D: TRBD2; V: TRBV10-3; CDR3: CAISGGLAGGGTQYF; DNA: TGTGCCATCAGCGGGGGACTAGCGGGGGGAGGCACGCAGTATTTT
size: -; J: TRBJ2-1; D: TRBD2; V: TRBV11-2; CDR3: CASSPVWMPGGGGAFNEQFF; DNA: TGTGCCAGCAGCCCCGTCTGGATGCCCGGAGGCGGGGGGGCCTTTAATGAGCAGTTCTTC
size: -; J: TRBJ2-3; D: TRBD2; V: TRBV7-2; CDR3: CASTGGGAVTQYF; DNA: TGTGCCAGCACCGGCGGGGGGGCAGTTACGCAGTATTTT
size: -; J: TRBJ2-7; D: TRBD2; V: TRBV4-3; CDR3: CASSQSATRGDYEQYF; DNA: TGCGCCAGCAGCCAATCCGCGACGCGGGGGGACTACGAGCAGTACTTC